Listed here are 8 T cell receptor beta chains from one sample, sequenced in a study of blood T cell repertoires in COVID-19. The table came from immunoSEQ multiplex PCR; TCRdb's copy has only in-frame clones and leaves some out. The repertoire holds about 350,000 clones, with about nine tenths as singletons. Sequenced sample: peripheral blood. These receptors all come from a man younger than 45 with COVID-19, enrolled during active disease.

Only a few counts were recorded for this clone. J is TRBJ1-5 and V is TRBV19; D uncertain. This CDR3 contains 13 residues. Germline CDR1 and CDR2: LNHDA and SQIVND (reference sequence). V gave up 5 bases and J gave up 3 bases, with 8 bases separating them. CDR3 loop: CASSPGLNQPQHF. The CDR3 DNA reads TGTGCCAGTAGTCCTGGCCTCAATCAGCCCCAGCATTTT.

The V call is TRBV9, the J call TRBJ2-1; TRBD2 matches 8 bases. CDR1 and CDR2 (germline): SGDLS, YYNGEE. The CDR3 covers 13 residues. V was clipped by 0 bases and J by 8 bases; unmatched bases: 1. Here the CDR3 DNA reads TGTGCCAGCAGCGTAGGAGCGGGGGATGAGCAGTTCTTC. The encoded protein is CASSVGAGDEQFF.

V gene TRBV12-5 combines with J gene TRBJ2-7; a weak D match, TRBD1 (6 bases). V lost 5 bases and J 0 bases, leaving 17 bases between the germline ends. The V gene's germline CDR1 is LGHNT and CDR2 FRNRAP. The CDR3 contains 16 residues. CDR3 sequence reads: CASGEDRDIASYEQYF. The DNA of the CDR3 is TGTGCTAGTGGTGAGGACCGGGACATTGCCTCCTACGAGCAGTACTTC.

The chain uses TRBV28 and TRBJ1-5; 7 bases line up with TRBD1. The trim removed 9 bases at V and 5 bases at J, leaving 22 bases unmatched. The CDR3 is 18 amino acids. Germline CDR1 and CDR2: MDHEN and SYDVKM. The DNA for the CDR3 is TGTGCCAGTACAAAACCGGGACAGCTAGAGTGGGGTGATCAGCCCCAGCATTTT. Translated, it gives CASTKPGQLEWGDQPQHF.

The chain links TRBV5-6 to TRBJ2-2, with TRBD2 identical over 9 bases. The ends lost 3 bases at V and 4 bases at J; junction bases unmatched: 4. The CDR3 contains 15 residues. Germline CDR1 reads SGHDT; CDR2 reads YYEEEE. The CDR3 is CASSSAGGLTGELFF. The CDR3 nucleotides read TGTGCCAGCAGCTCGGCGGGAGGGCTCACCGGGGAGCTGTTTTTT.

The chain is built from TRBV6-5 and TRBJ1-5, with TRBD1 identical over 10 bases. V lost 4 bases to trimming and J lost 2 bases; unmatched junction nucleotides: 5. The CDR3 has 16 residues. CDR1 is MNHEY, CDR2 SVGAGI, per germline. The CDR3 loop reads CASSLTGTGGNQPQHF. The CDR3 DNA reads TGTGCCAGCAGTTTAACCGGGACAGGGGGCAATCAGCCCCAGCATTTT.

CDR3 loop: CASSFLAGGLHEQYF. The CDR3 region has the DNA TGTGCCAGCAGCTTCCTAGCGGGAGGGCTCCACGAGCAGTACTTC. The V call is TRBV5-4, the J call TRBJ2-7; 12 bases map to TRBD2. This CDR3 contains 15 residues. Per germline, CDR1 SGHNT and CDR2 YYREEE (reference sequence). Trimming took 2 bases from V and 5 from J; bases not matched to a gene: 5.

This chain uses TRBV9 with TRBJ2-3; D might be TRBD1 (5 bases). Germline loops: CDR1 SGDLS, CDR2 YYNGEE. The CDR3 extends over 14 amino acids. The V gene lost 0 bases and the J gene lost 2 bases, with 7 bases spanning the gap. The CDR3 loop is CASSVGRVTDTQYF. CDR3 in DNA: TGTGCCAGCAGCGTAGGCAGGGTCACAGATACGCAGTATTTT.